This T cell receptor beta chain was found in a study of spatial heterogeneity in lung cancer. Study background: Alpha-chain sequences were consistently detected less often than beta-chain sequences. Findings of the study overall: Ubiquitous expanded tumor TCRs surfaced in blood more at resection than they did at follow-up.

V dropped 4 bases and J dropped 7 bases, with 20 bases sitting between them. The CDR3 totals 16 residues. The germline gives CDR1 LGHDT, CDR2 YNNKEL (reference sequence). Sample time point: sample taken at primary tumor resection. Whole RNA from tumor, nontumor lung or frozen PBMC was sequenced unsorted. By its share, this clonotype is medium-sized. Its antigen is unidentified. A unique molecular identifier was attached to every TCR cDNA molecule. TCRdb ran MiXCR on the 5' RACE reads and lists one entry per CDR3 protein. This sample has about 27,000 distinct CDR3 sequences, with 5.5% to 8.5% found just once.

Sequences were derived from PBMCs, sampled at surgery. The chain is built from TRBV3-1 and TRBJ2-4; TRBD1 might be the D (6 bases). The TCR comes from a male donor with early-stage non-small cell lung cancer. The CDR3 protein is CASSPLSGGAANIQYF. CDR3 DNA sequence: TGTGCCAGCAGCCCCTTAAGTGGGGGCGCTGCCAACATTCAGTACTTC.